One and the same sample provided the 11 T cell receptor beta chains below, sequenced in a study of blood T cell repertoires in COVID-19. Assay: immunoSEQ multiplex PCR; the TCRdb copy retains only in-frame clones and omits some. The sample consists of 120,000 or so clones, about 81% of them appearing once. Sequenced material: peripheral blood. Receptors originate from a woman aged 45-59 years with acute or convalescent COVID-19.

This sequence joins TRBV12-5 and TRBJ1-2; 7 bases agree with TRBD1. The V gene end was trimmed by 1 base and the J gene end by 7 bases; junction bases not matched to a gene: 3. Germline V gene data show CDR1 as LGHNT and CDR2 as FRNRAP. This CDR3 has 13 residues. The CDR3 protein is CASGLEQGTGYTF. The DNA for the CDR3 is TGTGCTAGTGGTTTGGAACAGGGGACTGGCTACACCTTC.

The V gene is TRBV2, the J gene TRBJ1-5; D unresolved. Germline V gene lookup returns CDR1 SNHLY and CDR2 FYNNEI. With 5 bases removed from V and 5 bases from J, the gap between germline ends came to 13 bases. The CDR3 extends over 14 amino acids. CDR3 residues: CASSQGLVDQPQHF. The CDR3 DNA reads as TGTGCCAGCAGTCAAGGGCTTGTTGATCAGCCCCAGCATTTT.

This chain joins TRBV11-2 and TRBJ1-4; D gene ambiguous. The CDR3 spans 14 residues. Germline-derived CDR1 and CDR2 are SGHAT and FQNNGV. Between the trimmed V and J ends, which lost 5 bases and 8 bases, there was a span of 15 bases. The CDR3 DNA follows: TGTGCCAGCAGCCCCTCTCAGGTTAACGAAAAACTGTTTTTT. It encodes CASSPSQVNEKLFF.

V usage is TRBV12-3 or TRBV12-4 and J usage is TRBJ1-1; weak D call: TRBD1 (5 bases). The CDR3 is 13 residues long. Trimming shortened V by 6 bases and J by 5 bases, and 13 bases separated the two germline ends. The CDR3 DNA reads as TGTGCCAGCAGCCGGGGGGGAAGGACTGAAGCTTTCTTT. This codes for CASSRGGRTEAFF.

CDR3 region: CAISPGGRASYEQYF. The DNA for the CDR3 is TGTGCCATCAGTCCCGGCGGGAGGGCTTCCTACGAGCAGTACTTC. V and J are TRBV10-3 and TRBJ2-7; 9 bases are a match to TRBD2. The V gene's germline CDR1 is ENHRY and CDR2 SYGVKD. Losses at the gene ends were 5 bases for V and 1 base for J; bases not matched to a gene: 6. This CDR3 has 15 amino acids.

This chain uses TRBV5-4 with TRBJ2-7; 9 bases match TRBD1. Germline V CDR1 and CDR2: SGHNT, YYREEE (reference sequence). CDR3 length: 13 residues. V was clipped by 4 bases and J by 7 bases; unmatched bases: 6. The CDR3 region is CASSVQGAREQYF. In DNA form, the CDR3 reads TGTGCCAGCAGCGTACAGGGGGCGCGGGAGCAGTACTTC.

The chain employs TRBV5-1 and TRBJ2-3; 7 nucleotides align to TRBD1. There are 16 residues in the CDR3. The V gene end was trimmed by 4 bases and the J gene end by 4 bases; junction bases not matched to a gene: 12. CDR1 is SGHRS, CDR2 YFSETQ, per germline. The CDR3 reads CASSTTGTVGSDTQYF. In DNA, the CDR3 is TGCGCCAGCAGCACAACCGGGACAGTCGGCTCAGATACGCAGTATTTT. Filled out from reference TRBV5-1 and TRBJ2-3, the complete variable domain reads KAGVTQTPRYLIKTRGQQVTLSCSPISGHRSVSWYQQTPGQGLQFLFEYFSETQRNKGNFPGRFSGRQFSNSRSEMNVSTLELGDSALYLCASSTTGTVGSDTQYFGPGTRLTVL.

This clone was seen a single time. V is TRBV15 and J is TRBJ2-7; D perhaps matches TRBD1 (6 bases). The CDR3 consists of 15 residues. Germline CDR1 LNHNV, CDR2 YYDKDF (reference sequence). Trimming took off 1 base at V and 0 bases at J, with 10 bases between the two ends. The CDR3 is CATSRGGTHSYEQYF. CDR3 DNA: TGTGCCACCAGCAGAGGGGGGACACACTCCTACGAGCAGTACTTC.

The CDR3 DNA is TGTGCCAGCAGTGAGGGACAGGGCATAACCTATGGCTACACCTTC. This gives the protein CASSEGQGITYGYTF. V is TRBV2 and J is TRBJ1-2, with TRBD1 matching 9 bases. V gave up 3 bases and J gave up 4 bases; unmatched junction bases: 6. Looked up from germline, CDR1 is SNHLY and CDR2 is FYNNEI. The CDR3 length is 15 residues.

This clone came up a few times. The chain links TRBV6-5 to TRBJ1-5, with 7 positions matching TRBD1. V lost 6 bases to trimming and J lost 2 bases; unmatched junction nucleotides: 7. Germline V CDR1 and CDR2: MNHEY, SVGAGI. The CDR3 spans 15 residues. CDR3 sequence reads: CASSSGQAGNQPQHF. DNA for the CDR3: TGTGCCAGCAGCTCCGGACAGGCGGGCAATCAGCCCCAGCATTTT.

The chain uses TRBV3-1 (or the pseudogene TRBV3-2) and TRBJ1-1; 12 bases match TRBD1. From germline, CDR1 is LGHDT and CDR2 YNNKEL (reference sequence). The CDR3 extends over 17 amino acids. V lost 4 bases, J lost 4 bases, and 10 bases stayed unmatched. The CDR3 region has the DNA TGTGCCAGCAGCCCAACCCCGTGGGACAGGGGGCCCACTGAAGCTTTCTTT. Translated, it gives CASSPTPWDRGPTEAFF.